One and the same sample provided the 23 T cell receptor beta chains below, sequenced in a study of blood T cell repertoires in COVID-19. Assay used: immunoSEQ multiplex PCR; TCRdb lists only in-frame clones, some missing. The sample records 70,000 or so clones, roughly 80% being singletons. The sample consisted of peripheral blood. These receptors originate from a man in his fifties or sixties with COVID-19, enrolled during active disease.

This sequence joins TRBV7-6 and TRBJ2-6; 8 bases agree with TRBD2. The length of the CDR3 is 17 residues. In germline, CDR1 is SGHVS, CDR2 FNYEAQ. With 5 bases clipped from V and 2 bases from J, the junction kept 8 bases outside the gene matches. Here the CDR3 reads CASSRRSGGTGANVLTF. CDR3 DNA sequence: TGTGCCAGCAGCCGACGGTCGGGGGGGACTGGGGCCAACGTCCTGACTTTC.

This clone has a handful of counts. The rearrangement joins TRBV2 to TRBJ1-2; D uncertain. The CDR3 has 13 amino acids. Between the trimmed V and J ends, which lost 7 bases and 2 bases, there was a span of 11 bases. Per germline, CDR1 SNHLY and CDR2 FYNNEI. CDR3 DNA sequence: TGTGCCAGCAAGGAGGGCTTCAACTATGGCTACACCTTC. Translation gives CASKEGFNYGYTF.

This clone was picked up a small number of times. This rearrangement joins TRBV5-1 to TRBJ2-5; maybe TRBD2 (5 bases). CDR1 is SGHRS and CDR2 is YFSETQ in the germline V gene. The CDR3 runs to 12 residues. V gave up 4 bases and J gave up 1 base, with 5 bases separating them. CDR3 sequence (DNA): TGCGCCAGCAGCGCGGGCCAAGAGACCCAGTACTTC. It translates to CASSAGQETQYF.

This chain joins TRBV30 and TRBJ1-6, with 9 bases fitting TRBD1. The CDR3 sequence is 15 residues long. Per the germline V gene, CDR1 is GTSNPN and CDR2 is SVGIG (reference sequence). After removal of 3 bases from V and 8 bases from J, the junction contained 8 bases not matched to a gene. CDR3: CAWSPPDRGHSPLHF. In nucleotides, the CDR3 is TGTGCCTGGAGCCCACCGGACAGGGGACATTCACCCCTCCACTTT.

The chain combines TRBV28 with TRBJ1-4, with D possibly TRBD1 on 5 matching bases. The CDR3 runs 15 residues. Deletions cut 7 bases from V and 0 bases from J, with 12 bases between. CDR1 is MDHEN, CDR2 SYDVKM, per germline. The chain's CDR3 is CASKRGGTTNEKLFF. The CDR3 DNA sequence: TGTGCCAGCAAACGGGGGGGGACAACTAATGAAAAACTGTTTTTT.

The CDR3 protein is CASKEGGPYNEQFF. The CDR3 nucleotides read TGTGCCAGTAAGGAGGGAGGGCCCTACAATGAGCAGTTCTTC. The gene calls are TRBV19 and TRBJ2-1; 7 nucleotides line up with TRBD2. V gave up 7 bases and J gave up 2 bases; unmatched junction bases: 5. Germline V gene sequence: CDR1 LNHDA, CDR2 SQIVND (reference sequence). The CDR3 sequence is 14 residues long.

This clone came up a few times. CDR3 in amino acids: CASSTGTADSNYGYTF. CDR3 DNA: TGTGCCAGCAGCACCGGGACTGCAGATTCTAACTATGGCTACACCTTC. The V call is TRBV9, the J call TRBJ1-2, with D perhaps TRBD1 (5 bases). V was shortened by 4 bases and J by 0 bases, with 16 bases between the two germline ends. CDR1 and CDR2 from the germline V gene are SGDLS and YYNGEE. The CDR3 extends over 16 amino acids.

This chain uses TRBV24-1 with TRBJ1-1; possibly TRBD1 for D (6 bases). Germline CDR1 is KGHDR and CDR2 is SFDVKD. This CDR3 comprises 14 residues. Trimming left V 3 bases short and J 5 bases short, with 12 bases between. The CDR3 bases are TGTGCCACCAGTGATACCCGGCAGGGGACTGAAGCTTTCTTT. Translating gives CATSDTRQGTEAFF.

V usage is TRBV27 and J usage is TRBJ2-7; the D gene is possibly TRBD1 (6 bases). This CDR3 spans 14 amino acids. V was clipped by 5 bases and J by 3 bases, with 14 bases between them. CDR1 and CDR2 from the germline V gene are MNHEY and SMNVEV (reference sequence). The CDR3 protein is CASSPAGQLYEQYF. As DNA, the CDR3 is TGTGCCAGCAGTCCGGCTGGACAGCTCTACGAGCAGTACTTC.

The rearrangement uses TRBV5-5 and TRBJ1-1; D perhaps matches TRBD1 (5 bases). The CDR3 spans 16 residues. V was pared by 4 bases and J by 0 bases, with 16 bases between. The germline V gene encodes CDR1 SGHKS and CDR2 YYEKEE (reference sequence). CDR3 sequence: CASSPIDSYLNTEAFF. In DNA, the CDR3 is TGTGCCAGCAGCCCAATAGACAGTTATTTGAACACTGAAGCTTTCTTT.

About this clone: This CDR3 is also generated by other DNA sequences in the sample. This CDR3 is CASSLAGTGQETQYF. In nucleotides, the CDR3 is TGCGCCAGCAGCTTGGCCGGGACAGGCCAAGAGACCCAGTACTTC. The V call is TRBV5-1, the J call TRBJ2-5, with 8 bases identical to TRBD1. The CDR3 extends over 15 amino acids. Trimming removed 0 bases from V and 1 base from J; junction bases left unmatched: 2. Germline values: CDR1 SGHRS, CDR2 YFSETQ. Drawing the rest from reference TRBV5-1 and TRBJ2-5, the complete variable domain is KAGVTQTPRYLIKTRGQQVTLSCSPISGHRSVSWYQQTPGQGLQFLFEYFSETQRNKGNFPGRFSGRQFSNSRSEMNVSTLELGDSALYLCASSLAGTGQETQYFGPGTRLLVL.

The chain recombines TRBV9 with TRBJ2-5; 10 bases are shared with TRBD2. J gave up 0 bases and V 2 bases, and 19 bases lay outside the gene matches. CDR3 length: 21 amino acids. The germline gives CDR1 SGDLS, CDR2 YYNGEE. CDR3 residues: CASSVRGGGLAGDGNQETQYF. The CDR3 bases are TGTGCCAGCAGCGTTAGAGGGGGCGGGCTAGCGGGAGACGGTAACCAAGAGACCCAGTACTTC.

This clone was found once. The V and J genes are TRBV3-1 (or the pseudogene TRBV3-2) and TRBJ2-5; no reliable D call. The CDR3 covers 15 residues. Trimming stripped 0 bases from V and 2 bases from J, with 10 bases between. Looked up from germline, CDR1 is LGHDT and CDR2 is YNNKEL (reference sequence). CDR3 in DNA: TGTGCCAGCAGCCAAGATATTACTTATCAAGAGACCCAGTACTTC. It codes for CASSQDITYQETQYF.

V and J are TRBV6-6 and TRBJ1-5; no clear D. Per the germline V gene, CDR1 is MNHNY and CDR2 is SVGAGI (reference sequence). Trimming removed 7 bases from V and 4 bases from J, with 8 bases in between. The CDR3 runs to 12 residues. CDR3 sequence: CASTSRNQPQHF. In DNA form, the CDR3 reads TGTGCCAGCACCTCGAGAAATCAGCCCCAGCATTTT.

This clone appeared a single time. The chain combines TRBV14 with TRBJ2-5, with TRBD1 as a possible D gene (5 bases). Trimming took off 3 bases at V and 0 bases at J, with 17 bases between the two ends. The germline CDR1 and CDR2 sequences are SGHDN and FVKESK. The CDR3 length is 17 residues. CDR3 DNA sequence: TGTGCCAGCAGCCAGGACAAAGGCACGGTCTACCAAGAGACCCAGTACTTC. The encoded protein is CASSQDKGTVYQETQYF.

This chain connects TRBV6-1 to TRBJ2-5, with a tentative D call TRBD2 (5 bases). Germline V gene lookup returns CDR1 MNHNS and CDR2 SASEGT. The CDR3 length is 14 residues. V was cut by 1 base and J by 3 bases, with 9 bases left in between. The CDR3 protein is CASSEGLGEETQYF. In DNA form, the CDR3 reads TGTGCCAGCAGTGAAGGCCTCGGGGAAGAGACCCAGTACTTC.

The CDR3 region has the DNA TGTGCCAGCAGGCGGGACCCCAGGGATGAAAAACTGTTTTTT. Translation gives CASRRDPRDEKLFF. The V gene is TRBV2, the J gene TRBJ1-4; a weak D match, TRBD1 (5 bases). The CDR3 extends over 14 amino acids. Trimming shortened V by 6 bases and J by 6 bases, and 14 bases separated the two germline ends. The germline gives CDR1 SNHLY, CDR2 FYNNEI.

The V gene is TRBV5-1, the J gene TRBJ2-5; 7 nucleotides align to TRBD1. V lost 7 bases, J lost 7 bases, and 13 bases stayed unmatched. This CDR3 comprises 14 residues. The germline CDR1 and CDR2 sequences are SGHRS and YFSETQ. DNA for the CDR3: TGCGCCAGCGCCGATACAGGGGTCGAGGGGACCCAGTACTTC. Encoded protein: CASADTGVEGTQYF.

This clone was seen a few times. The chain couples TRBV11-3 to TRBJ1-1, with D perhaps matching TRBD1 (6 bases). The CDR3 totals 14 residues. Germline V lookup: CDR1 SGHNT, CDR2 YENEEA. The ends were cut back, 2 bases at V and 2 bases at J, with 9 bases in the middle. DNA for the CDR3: TGTGCCAGCAGCTTAAACAGGGACAACACTGAAGCTTTCTTT. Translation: CASSLNRDNTEAFF.

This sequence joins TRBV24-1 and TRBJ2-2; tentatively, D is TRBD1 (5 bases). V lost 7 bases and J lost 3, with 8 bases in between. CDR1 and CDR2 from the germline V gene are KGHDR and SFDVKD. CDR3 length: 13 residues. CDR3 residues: CATSDSYTGELFF. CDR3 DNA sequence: TGTGCCACCAGCGACAGCTACACCGGGGAGCTGTTTTTT.

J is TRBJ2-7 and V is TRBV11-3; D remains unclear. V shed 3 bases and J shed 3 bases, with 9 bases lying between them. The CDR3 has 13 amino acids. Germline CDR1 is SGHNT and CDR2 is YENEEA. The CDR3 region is CASSFSSFYEQYF. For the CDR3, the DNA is TGTGCCAGCAGCTTTTCTAGTTTCTACGAGCAGTACTTC.

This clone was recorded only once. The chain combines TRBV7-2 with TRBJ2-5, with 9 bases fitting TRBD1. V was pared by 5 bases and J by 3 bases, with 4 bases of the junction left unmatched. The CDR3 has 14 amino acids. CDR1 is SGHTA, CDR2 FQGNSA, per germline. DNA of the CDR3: TGTGCCAGCAGCCCCCGGACAGGGGAAGAGACCCAGTACTTC. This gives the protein CASSPRTGEETQYF.

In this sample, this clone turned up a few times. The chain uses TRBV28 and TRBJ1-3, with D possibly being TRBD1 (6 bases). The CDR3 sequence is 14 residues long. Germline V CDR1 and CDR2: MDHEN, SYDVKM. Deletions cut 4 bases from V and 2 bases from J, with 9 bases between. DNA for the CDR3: TGTGCCAGCAGTTCACAGGGTACTGGAAACACCATATATTTT. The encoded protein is CASSSQGTGNTIYF. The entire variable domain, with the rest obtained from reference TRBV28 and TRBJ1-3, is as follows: DVKVTQSSRYLVKRTGEKVFLECVQDMDHENMFWYRQDPGLGLRLIYFSYDVKMKEKGDIPEGYSVSREKKERFSLILESASTNQTSMYLCASSSQGTGNTIYFGEGSWLTVV.